Included here is one TCR beta chain sequence, with context. Its antigen is not identified. The record originates from a study of T cell responses to AZD1222 COVID-19 vaccine. Study-level findings and limits: Donors were mostly white British, more females; clonal diversity possibly underestimated.

Some clones are missing from TCRdb's copy, which holds only in-frame ones; the method was immunoSEQ multiplex PCR. Of tens of thousands of clones listed, roughly 91% are singletons. The specimen was peripheral blood, collected on day 0 of AZD1222 vaccination. The TCR sequence derives from an adult in good health.

CDR3 protein: CASSFLSGVIYNEQFF. For the CDR3, the DNA is TGTGCCAGCAGCTTTCTTAGCGGGGTGATTTACAATGAGCAGTTCTTC. V is TRBV7-8 and J is TRBJ2-1, with TRBD2 matching over 8 bases. In germline, CDR1 is SGHVS, CDR2 FQNEAQ. The junction had 8 bases not matched to a gene; V was cut back by 3 bases and J by 4 bases. CDR3 size: 16 residues.